What follows are 13 T cell receptor beta chains derived from one specimen sequenced in a study of Graves' ophthalmopathy and Graves' hyperthyroidism. TCR beta CDR3 amplification used RNA transcripts. Second-round multiplex PCR followed a first-round RT-PCR using HTBI primers. TCRdb itself ran the multiplex PCR reads through MiXCR, one entry per CDR3 protein. The sample has about 740,000 distinct CDR3 sequences, about 44% seen once. The sample comprised peripheral blood. These TCRs come from an adult man with Graves' ophthalmopathy.

The J gene is TRBJ1-2, the V gene TRBV29-1, with TRBD1 matching over 7 bases. After removal of 8 bases from V and 5 bases from J, the junction contained 11 bases not matched to a gene. CDR1 is SQVTM, CDR2 ANQGSEA, per germline. The CDR3 has 13 amino acids. The CDR3 spells CSLGGQPLYGYTF. The CDR3 region has the DNA TGCAGCTTAGGGGGACAGCCACTATATGGCTACACCTTC. The full variable domain, rest sourced from reference TRBV29-1 and TRBJ1-2, is SAVISQKPSRDICQRGTSLTIQCQVDSQVTMMFWYRQQPGQSLTLIATANQGSEATYESGFVIDKFPISRPNLTFSTLTVSNMSPEDSSIYLCSLGGQPLYGYTFGSGTRLTVV.

J is TRBJ1-2 and V is TRBV20-1; weak D call: TRBD1 (5 bases). Germline assignment: CDR1 DFQATT and CDR2 SNEGSKA (reference sequence). Deletions cut 0 bases from V and 4 bases from J, with 15 bases between. The CDR3 is 15 amino acids. The CDR3 is CSARDQRTPLYGYTF. CDR3 sequence (DNA): TGCAGTGCTAGAGATCAGAGGACACCGCTCTATGGCTACACCTTC.

This chain connects TRBV9 to TRBJ2-2; D unclear. Trimming left V 4 bases short and J 5 bases short, with 12 bases between. Germline CDR1 is SGDLS and CDR2 is YYNGEE. This CDR3 has 14 amino acids. In DNA, the CDR3 is TGTGCCAGCAGCCCAGACTTAAAAACCGGGGAGCTGTTTTTT. Encoded protein: CASSPDLKTGELFF.

This clonotype was detected a few times. The chain carries TRBV10-3 and TRBJ2-5, with D perhaps given as TRBD1 or TRBD2 (5 bases each). Deletions cut 10 bases from V and 1 base from J, with 16 bases between. Germline-derived CDR1 and CDR2 are ENHRY and SYGVKD. This CDR3 comprises 14 residues. As DNA, the CDR3 is TGTGCCAGCAGCGAAACGGGGCTCCAAGAGACCCAGTACTTC. Translating it yields CASSETGLQETQYF.

The rearrangement joins TRBV7-3 to TRBJ2-7, with a possible D match to TRBD1 (5 bases). Germline CDR1 and CDR2: SGHTA and FQGTGA. This CDR3 comprises 13 residues. The V end was cut by 7 bases, the J end by 2 bases, with 12 bases between. CDR3 in DNA: TGTGCCAGCAACTCCCAGGGCCCCTACGAGCAGTACTTC. Amino acids: CASNSQGPYEQYF.

In regard to this clonotype: A read error may explain this, as a much larger clone is one base away. This chain connects TRBV19 to TRBJ1-3; 10 positions agree with TRBD1. This CDR3 contains 16 residues. Germline-derived CDR1 and CDR2 are LNHDA and SQIVND (reference sequence). This CDR3 reads CASSLKTGGGGNTVYF. The DNA of the CDR3 is TGTGCCAGTAGTCTCAAGACAGGGGGCGGTGGAAACACCGTATATTTT.

About this clonotype itself: A much bigger clone sits one base away, suggesting this may be a read error. The chain combines TRBV7-9 with TRBJ1-3; D is unclear. Between the trimmed V and J ends, which lost 1 base and 2 bases, there was a span of 9 bases. This CDR3 has 15 amino acids. From germline, CDR1 is SEHNR and CDR2 FQNEAQ (reference sequence). The CDR3 coding sequence is TGTGCCAGCAGCTTAGTGGCAAGTCCTGGAAACACCATATATTTT. It codes for CASSLVASPGNTIYF. Combining the CDR3 with reference TRBV7-9 and TRBJ1-3 gives the whole variable domain DTGVSQNPRHKITKRGQNVTFRCDPISEHNRLYWYRQTLGQGPEFLTYFQNEAQLEKSRLLSDRFSAERPKGSFSTLEIQRTEQGDSAMYLCASSLVASPGNTIYFGEGSWLTVV.

This chain links TRBV29-1 with TRBJ2-2; D is ambiguous. Germline CDR1 is SQVTM and CDR2 is ANQGSEA. Trimming removed 7 bases at V and 5 bases at J, with 11 bases between. The CDR3 sequence is 12 residues long. The CDR3 nucleotides read TGCAGCGACCGGTTGCGGACCGGGGAGCTGTTTTTT. Its protein is CSDRLRTGELFF.

The genes are TRBV7-6 and TRBJ2-7; D not certain. Germline CDR1 SGHVS, CDR2 FNYEAQ. CDR3 length: 15 amino acids. V shed 4 bases and J shed 7 bases, with 20 bases lying between them. CDR3 region: CASSSPVGFLGEQYF. The CDR3 DNA reads as TGTGCCAGCAGCTCCCCGGTGGGGTTTCTCGGGGAGCAGTACTTC. The full variable domain, completed using reference TRBV7-6 and TRBJ2-7, is GAGVSQSPRYKVTKRGQDVALRCDPISGHVSLYWYRQALGQGPEFLTYFNYEAQQDKSGLPNDRFSAERPEGSISTLTIQRTEQRDSAMYRCASSSPVGFLGEQYFGPGTRLTVT.

This clonotype has only a few counts. The chain is built from TRBV10-3 and TRBJ2-7; a possible D gene is TRBD1 (6 bases). V was clipped by 5 bases and J by 6 bases, with 11 bases between them. CDR3 length: 12 residues. The germline CDR1 and CDR2 sequences are ENHRY and SYGVKD. The CDR3 sequence: CAISSGQPEQYF. The CDR3 DNA is TGTGCCATCAGTTCCGGACAGCCCGAGCAGTACTTC.

J is TRBJ2-3 and V is TRBV24-1; 8 nucleotides line up with TRBD1. Germline V gene sequence: CDR1 KGHDR, CDR2 SFDVKD. With V trimmed by 3 bases and J by 1 base, 2 bases remained unmatched. The CDR3 has 15 residues. CDR3 nucleotides: TGTGCCACCAGTGATCTGGGACAGGGCACAGATACGCAGTATTTT. This translates into CATSDLGQGTDTQYF.

Comment on this clonotype: This could be a read error, since a much larger clone is one nucleotide away. The chain recombines TRBV7-3 with TRBJ1-2, with 7 bases matching TRBD1. The CDR3 sequence is 15 residues long. Losses at the gene ends were 2 bases for V and 3 bases for J; bases not matched to a gene: 6. Germline V gene lookup returns CDR1 SGHTA and CDR2 FQGTGA. The CDR3 DNA is TGTGCCAGCAGCTTAGGGACAGAAATACACTATGGCTACACCTTC. It codes for CASSLGTEIHYGYTF.

This clonotype was seen a few times. CDR3 bases: TGTGCCAGCAGGAGACAGACACTAGCTAATGCCGGGGAGCTGTTTTTT. Translating it yields CASRRQTLANAGELFF. The rearrangement joins TRBV25-1 to TRBJ2-2; possibly TRBD2 for D (6 bases). Germline V CDR1 and CDR2: MGHDK, SYGVNS. The CDR3 contains 16 residues. Trimming removed 6 bases from V and 6 bases from J, with 20 bases in between.